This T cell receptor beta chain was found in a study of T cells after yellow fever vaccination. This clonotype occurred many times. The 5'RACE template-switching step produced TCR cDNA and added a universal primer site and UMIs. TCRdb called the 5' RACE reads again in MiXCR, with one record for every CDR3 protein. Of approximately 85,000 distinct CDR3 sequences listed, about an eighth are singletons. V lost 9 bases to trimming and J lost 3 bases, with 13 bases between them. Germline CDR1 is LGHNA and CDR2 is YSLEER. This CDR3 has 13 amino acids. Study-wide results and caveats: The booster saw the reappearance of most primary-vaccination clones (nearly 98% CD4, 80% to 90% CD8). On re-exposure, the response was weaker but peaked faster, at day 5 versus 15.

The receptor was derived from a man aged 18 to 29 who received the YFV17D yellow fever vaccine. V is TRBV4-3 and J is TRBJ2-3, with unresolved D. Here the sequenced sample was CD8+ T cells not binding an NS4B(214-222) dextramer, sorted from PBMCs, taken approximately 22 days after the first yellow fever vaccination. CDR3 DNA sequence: TGCGCCAGTTGCCGGGCTACTACAGATACGCAGTATTTT. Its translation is CASCRATTDTQYF.